This entry lists 18 T cell receptor beta chains sequenced from one sample in a study of shared T cell receptors in the human thymus. TCRdb's copy holds only in-frame clones and misses some; the assay was immunoSEQ multiplex PCR. This table has hundreds of thousands of clones, 85% to 90% appearing once. The data also belong to a second study, concerning human thymus T cells.

The sample was thymocytes. Receptor source: a boy less than two years old with a congenital heart defect.

The chain recombines TRBV4-3 with TRBJ2-5, with a tentative D call TRBD1 (5 bases). V lost 2 bases to trimming and J lost 0 bases, with 10 bases between them. The CDR3 is 15 amino acids. In germline, CDR1 is LGHNA, CDR2 YSLEER. The CDR3 is CASSQNQGNQETQYF. The CDR3 DNA sequence: TGCGCCAGCAGCCAAAATCAGGGTAACCAAGAGACCCAGTACTTC.

The chain recombines TRBV28 with TRBJ2-7, with D possibly TRBD1 on 6 matching bases. V shed 2 bases and J shed 1 base, with 6 bases lying between them. Germline values: CDR1 MDHEN, CDR2 SYDVKM. The CDR3 contains 13 residues. The CDR3 DNA sequence: TGTGCCAGCAGTTTAGGGACATCCTACGAGCAGTACTTC. This sequence encodes CASSLGTSYEQYF.

The chain joins TRBV28 to TRBJ2-1; 10 bases map to TRBD2. The trim removed 5 bases at V and 1 base at J, leaving 5 bases unmatched. The germline V gene encodes CDR1 MDHEN and CDR2 SYDVKM. The CDR3 covers 16 residues. This CDR3 reads CASSLQAGGSYNEQFF. The CDR3 DNA reads TGTGCCAGCAGTCTACAAGCGGGAGGGTCCTACAATGAGCAGTTCTTC.

The CDR3 region has the DNA TGCGCCAGCAGCTCTAACTCCTACGAGCAGTACTTC. Translation gives CASSSNSYEQYF. The J gene is TRBJ2-7, the V gene TRBV5-1; no reliable D call. CDR3 length equals 12 residues. Germline CDR1 is SGHRS and CDR2 is YFSETQ. V lost 3 bases, J lost 0 bases, and 4 bases lay in between. Together with reference TRBV5-1 and TRBJ2-7, the CDR3 gives the full variable domain: KAGVTQTPRYLIKTRGQQVTLSCSPISGHRSVSWYQQTPGQGLQFLFEYFSETQRNKGNFPGRFSGRQFSNSRSEMNVSTLELGDSALYLCASSSNSYEQYFGPGTRLTVT.

V gene TRBV5-5 combines with J gene TRBJ1-5; no firm D call. V shed 4 bases and J shed 2 bases, with 13 bases lying between them. Germline loops: CDR1 SGHKS, CDR2 YYEKEE (reference sequence). The CDR3 length is 15 residues. The DNA for the CDR3 is TGTGCCAGCAGCCCGGACGGGGTGGGCAATCAGCCCCAGCATTTT. This sequence encodes CASSPDGVGNQPQHF.

CDR3 protein: CASSFWGLADGNEQFF. The CDR3 DNA follows: TGCGCCAGCAGCTTTTGGGGACTAGCGGATGGGAATGAGCAGTTCTTC. The chain couples TRBV5-1 to TRBJ2-1; 11 nucleotides match TRBD2. The CDR3 runs 16 residues. The J segment lost 7 bases and the V segment lost 2 bases, leaving 8 bases of the junction unmatched. Germline lookup yields CDR1 SGHRS and CDR2 YFSETQ.

The chain is built from TRBV7-9 and TRBJ2-2; 11 bases agree with TRBD2. CDR1 is SEHNR and CDR2 is FQNEAQ in the germline V gene (reference sequence). V lost 0 bases to trimming and J lost 3 bases; unmatched junction nucleotides: 9. This CDR3 contains 19 residues. This chain's CDR3 is CASSLASASGRSYTGELFF. Written as DNA, the CDR3 is TGTGCCAGCAGCTTAGCGTCCGCTAGCGGGAGGTCCTACACCGGGGAGCTGTTTTTT. Supplemented by reference TRBV7-9 and TRBJ2-2, the full variable domain reads DTGVSQNPRHKITKRGQNVTFRCDPISEHNRLYWYRQTLGQGPEFLTYFQNEAQLEKSRLLSDRFSAERPKGSFSTLEIQRTEQGDSAMYLCASSLASASGRSYTGELFFGEGSRLTVL.

The rearrangement joins TRBV29-1 to TRBJ2-1; the match to TRBD2 covers 7 bases. Looked up from germline, CDR1 is SQVTM and CDR2 is ANQGSEA. CDR3 length: 14 amino acids. The J segment lost 6 bases and the V segment lost 8 bases, leaving 13 bases of the junction unmatched. DNA for the CDR3: TGCAGCCGCCAAACTAGCGAGGGGTCCAATGAGCAGTTCTTC. The encoded protein is CSRQTSEGSNEQFF.

CDR3 region: CASSVDSGANVLTF. CDR3 DNA: TGTGCCAGCAGCGTAGACTCAGGAGCCAACGTCCTGACTTTC. The chain links TRBV7-2 to TRBJ2-6; D call uncertain. The CDR3 totals 14 residues. Trimming pared 5 bases from V and 7 bases from J, leaving 12 bases between. The germline CDR1 and CDR2 sequences are SGHTA and FQGNSA.

V gene TRBV6-6 combines with J gene TRBJ2-7; 9 bases map to TRBD2. CDR3 length equals 14 residues. J gave up 4 bases and V 6 bases, and 7 bases lay outside the gene matches. Germline lookup yields CDR1 MNHNY and CDR2 SVGAGI (reference sequence). CDR3 bases: TGTGCCAGCAGCCGGACTAGCGCCAAGTACGAGCAGTACTTC. Amino acid sequence: CASSRTSAKYEQYF.

The chain carries TRBV7-9 and TRBJ1-4; D not resolved. V was clipped by 3 bases and J by 5 bases, with 7 bases between them. The CDR3 spans 13 residues. CDR1 and CDR2 (germline): SEHNR, FQNEAQ (reference sequence). The CDR3 here is CASSLAVNEKLFF. In DNA form, the CDR3 reads TGTGCCAGCAGCTTGGCCGTCAATGAAAAACTGTTTTTT.

The J gene is TRBJ2-7, the V gene TRBV30; 16 nucleotides line up with TRBD2. The CDR3 loop spans 21 amino acids. Per the germline V gene, CDR1 is GTSNPN and CDR2 is SVGIG (reference sequence). J lost 2 bases, V lost 3 bases, and 19 bases had no gene match. CDR3 in amino acids: CAWRPSYPRGLAGGITYEQYF. In DNA, the CDR3 is TGTGCCTGGAGACCCTCGTACCCGAGGGGACTAGCGGGAGGGATTACCTACGAGCAGTACTTC. Supplemented by reference TRBV30 and TRBJ2-7, the full variable domain reads SQTIHQWPATLVQPVGSPLSLECTVEGTSNPNLYWYRQAAGRGLQLLFYSVGIGQISSEVPQNLSASRPQDRQFILSSKKLLLSDSGFYLCAWRPSYPRGLAGGITYEQYFGPGTRLTVT.

The rearrangement joins TRBV6-5 to TRBJ1-1; a weak D match, TRBD1 (5 bases). The germline V and J ends were trimmed by 8 bases and 10 bases, with 11 bases remaining between them. This CDR3 spans 10 amino acids. Germline V gene sequence: CDR1 MNHEY, CDR2 SVGAGI. The CDR3 DNA is TGTGCCAGCTACAGCCAGGGAGCTTTCTTT. Protein: CASYSQGAFF.

The chain combines TRBV18 with TRBJ1-1; D uncertain. The CDR3 runs 14 residues. V lost 3 bases to trimming and J lost 2 bases, with 10 bases between them. Germline assignment: CDR1 KGHSH and CDR2 LQKENI. The CDR3 coding sequence is TGTGCCAGCTCACCCCAGGTCCGCAACACTGAAGCTTTCTTT. Translation: CASSPQVRNTEAFF.

This chain joins TRBV5-4 and TRBJ2-3; TRBD2 might be the D (6 bases). This CDR3 comprises 15 residues. Trimming shortened V by 3 bases and J by 5 bases, and 16 bases separated the two germline ends. Germline-derived CDR1 and CDR2 are SGHNT and YYREEE (reference sequence). The CDR3 sequence is CASSWRGPQEDTQYF. As DNA, the CDR3 is TGTGCCAGCAGCTGGCGGGGCCCCCAGGAAGATACGCAGTATTTT.

The rearrangement links TRBV14 to TRBJ2-3; 7 bases match TRBD2. Germline loops: CDR1 SGHDN, CDR2 FVKESK. The trim removed 7 bases at V and 3 bases at J, leaving 13 bases unmatched. The CDR3 sequence is 16 residues long. CDR3 sequence (DNA): TGTGCCAGCACCCCGAGCGGGGAGATGGGGACAGATACGCAGTATTTT. Amino acids: CASTPSGEMGTDTQYF.

The rearrangement links TRBV25-1 to TRBJ2-1; D perhaps matches TRBD2 (6 bases). Germline CDR1 and CDR2: MGHDK and SYGVNS. The ends were cut back, 3 bases at V and 7 bases at J, with 10 bases in the middle. The length of the CDR3 is 13 residues. The CDR3 region is CASSEPGVNEQFF. The CDR3 DNA reads TGTGCCAGCAGTGAGCCGGGGGTAAATGAGCAGTTCTTC. The entire variable domain, with the rest obtained from reference TRBV25-1 and TRBJ2-1, is as follows: EADIYQTPRYLVIGTGKKITLECSQTMGHDKMYWYQQDPGMELHLIHYSYGVNSTEKGDLSSESTVSRIRTEHFPLTLESARPSHTSQYLCASSEPGVNEQFFGPGTRLTVL.

The chain combines TRBV5-8 with TRBJ1-4; 11 bases fit TRBD1. Germline V lookup: CDR1 SGHTS, CDR2 YDEGEE. V was clipped by 3 bases and J by 7 bases; unmatched bases: 11. The CDR3 has 17 amino acids. CDR3 in DNA: TGTGCCAGCAGCTGCCACGGGACAGGGGGACAGGGTGAAAAACTGTTTTTT. Its translation: CASSCHGTGGQGEKLFF.